Sequencing of this T cell receptor (beta chain) was carried out in a study of shared clonotypes between healthy human individuals. The assay was immunoSEQ multiplex PCR, and TCRdb's table has in-frame clones only and misses some. The table has 450,000 to 500,000 clones, almost 80% seen once. CDR1 and CDR2 from the germline V gene are SEHNR and FQNEAQ (reference sequence). This CDR3 comprises 18 residues. The V segment lost 0 bases and the J segment 0 bases; nucleotides outside the gene matches: 8. The genes are TRBV7-9 and TRBJ2-1; 7 bases fit TRBD2. Sequenced sample: PBMCs. This clonotype was sampled from a woman in her thirties or forties in good health. Some clones in this sample may be carry-over from other donors' samples. The CDR3 DNA reads as TGTGCCAGCAGCTTAGCGGCTAGCGGATTATTCTCCTACAATGAGCAGTTCTTC. It yields the protein CASSLAASGLFSYNEQFF.